A selection of T cell receptor beta chains follows, all from one sample in a study of T cell repertoires in cytomegalovirus infection. TCRdb processed the reads anew with MiXCR; each CDR3 protein has one entry. The table records around 300,000 distinct CDR3 sequences, around 20% of them present only once. These receptors have no known antigen. The sequences come from cultured PBMCs, collected from culture after CMV antigen stimulation. The receptor set was obtained from a human donor in good health (CMV status not recorded). Some clones in this sample may be carry-over from other donors' samples. Each CDR3 is given with its conserved first and last residue. A D gene is named only where the DNA matches it firmly. Not every row has a clone size; where given, it reads once, few, many or a size class.

size,D,J,V,DNA,CDR3
many,TRBD2,TRBJ2-3,TRBV7-9,TGTGCCAGCAGCTTGTCTACTAGCGGGAGGACGGATACGCAGTATTTT,CASSLSTSGRTDTQYF
once,TRBD1,TRBJ1-1,TRBV28,TGTGCCAGCAGTTTCCCCGGACAGGGGGCATTGATGACTGAAGCTTTCTTT,CASSFPGQGALMTEAFF
few,.,TRBJ2-5,TRBV7-2,TGTGCCAGCAGCCCCCGTGCTGGTTCGGGGGAGACCCAGTACTTC,CASSPRAGSGETQYF
.,.,TRBJ2-1,TRBV5-5,TGTGCCAGCAGCTTTACTGGGCTCAACAATGAGCAGTTCTTC,CASSFTGLNNEQFF
many,.,TRBJ2-4,TRBV12-3/TRBV12-4,TGTGCCAGCAGTTTAGGTCCAGATCTAGCCAAAAACATTCAGTACTTC,CASSLGPDLAKNIQYF
many,.,TRBJ1-5,TRBV12-3/TRBV12-4,TGTGCCAGCAGTTTTAGGCAGGGACATCAGCCCCAGCATTTT,CASSFRQGHQPQHF
many,.,TRBJ1-1,TRBV7-2,TGTGCCAGCAGCTTAGATATTTGGGGGGTTAGTACTGAAGCTTTCTTT,CASSLDIWGVSTEAFF
many,.,TRBJ2-3,TRBV7-2,TGTGCCAGCAGCTTAGGGCAGGCCGTGGCAGATACGCAGTATTTT,CASSLGQAVADTQYF
many,TRBD1,TRBJ1-5,TRBV10-2,TGCGCCAGCTCCCCTCAGGGGGGCGCCGGGAATCAGCCCCAGCATTTT,CASSPQGGAGNQPQHF
few,.,TRBJ1-5,TRBV19,TGTGCCAGTAGTATAGGACGGGACAATCAGCCCCAGCATTTT,CASSIGRDNQPQHF
few,TRBD2,TRBJ2-3,TRBV7-9,TGTGCCAGCAGCCCGCCGACTAGCGCAACCTTCACAGATACGCAGTATTTT,CASSPPTSATFTDTQYF
many,TRBD2,TRBJ2-1,TRBV4-2,TGTGCCAGCAGCCAAGATCGGGCGGGAGTAGGCAATGAGCAGTTCTTC,CASSQDRAGVGNEQFF
few,TRBD1,TRBJ2-1,TRBV12-3/TRBV12-4,TGTGCCAGCAGACGGACAGGGGCCAATGAGCAGTTCTTC,CASRRTGANEQFF
few,TRBD2,TRBJ2-1,TRBV30,TGTGCCTGGAGGCCACGCGGGAGTTACAATGAGCAGTTCTTC,CAWRPRGSYNEQFF
.,.,TRBJ1-1,TRBV10-3,TGTGCCACCACCGGGGCAGGAGGGTCAAACACTGAAGCTTTCTTT,CATTGAGGSNTEAFF
many,TRBD1,TRBJ1-1,TRBV7-2,TGTGCCAGCAGCCCGGGACAGGGGTTGATAGCTTTCTTT,CASSPGQGLIAFF
.,.,TRBJ2-3,TRBV30,TGTGCCTGGAGTGCCCTGGGGAATACGCAGTATTTT,CAWSALGNTQYF
.,.,TRBJ1-5,TRBV4-1,TGCGCCAGCAGCCAAGTTAGGGATCTGGGCAATCCGCCCCAGCATTTT,CASSQVRDLGNPPQHF
many,.,TRBJ1-4,TRBV7-2,TGTGCCAGCAGCTTAGATGGGGGGCGAAATGAAAAACTGTTTTTT,CASSLDGGRNEKLFF
.,TRBD1,TRBJ1-2,TRBV29-1,TGCAGCGTTGGGACAGGGAGCCACTATGGCTACACCTTC,CSVGTGSHYGYTF
.,.,TRBJ1-5,TRBV6-6,TGTGCCACCCGAACCCCCACAGCCCGTAATCAGCCCCAGCATTTT,CATRTPTARNQPQHF
many,.,TRBJ1-1,TRBV7-9,TGTGCCAGCAGCTTAGGAGACAAGAAGGCTTTCTTT,CASSLGDKKAFF
.,TRBD2,TRBJ2-3,TRBV4-3,TGCGCCAGCAGCCAAGAAGGACTAGCTCCAGATACGCAGTATTTT,CASSQEGLAPDTQYF
few,.,TRBJ2-4,TRBV6-2/TRBV6-3,TGTGCCAGCAGTTACCTCGGCATTCAGTACTTC,CASSYLGIQYF
.,TRBD1,TRBJ1-2,TRBV19,TGTGCCGTCGCATCCGGGACAGGGGGTTTCTATGGCTACACCTTC,CAVASGTGGFYGYTF
few,.,TRBJ2-3,TRBV7-9,TGTGCCAGCAGCTCCCGAGTCACCCGGGTAGACGATACGCAGTATTTT,CASSSRVTRVDDTQYF
many,.,TRBJ1-1,TRBV7-2,TGTGCCAGCAGCCCCCCCCCGGACAAAAGGACTGAAGCTTTCTTT,CASSPPPDKRTEAFF
few,.,TRBJ2-1,TRBV11-2,TGTGCCAGCAGCTCCCGTCGCGTGGCAGTGAATGAGCAGTTCTTC,CASSSRRVAVNEQFF
many,.,TRBJ2-7,TRBV7-8,TGTGCCAGCAGCCCGACGCAATCCTTCCAGTACGAGCAGTACTTC,CASSPTQSFQYEQYF